The 22 T cell receptor beta chains given below trace back to one sample, sequenced in a study of blood T cell repertoires in COVID-19. Clones were sequenced by immunoSEQ multiplex PCR, and TCRdb holds only the in-frame ones, with some missing. The sample consists of some 180,000 clones, 84% of them appearing once. Sequenced input: peripheral blood. These receptors all come from a human donor in a cohort sampled during active COVID-19.

The gene calls are TRBV6-5 and TRBJ1-2; 7 bases agree with TRBD1. J gave up 5 bases and V 5 bases, and 11 bases lay outside the gene matches. Germline lookup yields CDR1 MNHEY and CDR2 SVGAGI. The CDR3 is 15 residues long. The CDR3 DNA sequence: TGTGCCAGCAGTCGTACCGGGACAGTTCTTTATGGCTACACCTTC. This gives the protein CASSRTGTVLYGYTF.

The chain has TRBV3-1 (or the pseudogene TRBV3-2) and TRBJ1-1; D call uncertain. CDR3 length equals 13 residues. Trimming stripped 5 bases from V and 11 bases from J, with 18 bases between. Germline-derived CDR1 and CDR2 are LGHDT and YNNKEL (reference sequence). The CDR3 protein is CASSGVGRYGAFF. The CDR3 DNA sequence: TGTGCCAGCAGCGGAGTTGGCCGGTACGGGGCTTTCTTT.

This chain joins TRBV7-8 and TRBJ1-1; the D gene is possibly TRBD1 (6 bases). Trimming took 5 bases from V and 1 from J, leaving 11 bases between them. Germline-derived CDR1 and CDR2 are SGHVS and FQNEAQ. The CDR3 runs to 14 residues. The DNA for the CDR3 is TGTGCCAGCAGCCCTAGCAGGGGGAACACTGAAGCTTTCTTT. Protein product: CASSPSRGNTEAFF.

The chain carries TRBV5-4 and TRBJ2-2; 7 nucleotides agree with TRBD1. CDR3 length: 14 amino acids. Losses at the gene ends were 5 bases for V and 3 bases for J; bases not matched to a gene: 4. The germline CDR1 and CDR2 sequences are SGHNT and YYREEE (reference sequence). The CDR3 reads CASSKGTDTGELFF. The CDR3 bases are TGTGCCAGCAGTAAAGGGACAGACACCGGGGAGCTGTTTTTT.

The rearrangement links TRBV9 to TRBJ2-3; the match to TRBD1 covers 7 bases. V lost 4 bases and J lost 4; bases outside the gene matches: 9. The CDR3 contains 15 residues. Germline V gene lookup returns CDR1 SGDLS and CDR2 YYNGEE. CDR3 loop: CASSTRQGMADTQYF. The DNA for the CDR3 is TGTGCCAGCAGCACCCGACAGGGAATGGCAGATACGCAGTATTTT.

The CDR3 is CATRNQGNYTF. DNA for the CDR3: TGTGCCACTCGGAATCAGGGAAACTACACCTTC. The rearrangement joins TRBV19 to TRBJ1-2; a weak D match, TRBD1 (5 bases). Between the trimmed V and J ends, which lost 10 bases and 10 bases, there was a span of 16 bases. The CDR3 consists of 11 residues. Germline values: CDR1 LNHDA, CDR2 SQIVND (reference sequence).

This chain connects TRBV19 to TRBJ2-7; maybe TRBD2 (5 bases). Between the trimmed V and J ends, which lost 3 bases and 3 bases, there was a span of 12 bases. Germline CDR1 reads LNHDA; CDR2 reads SQIVND (reference sequence). CDR3 length: 14 amino acids. Here the CDR3 reads CASSMGRRHYEQYF. The CDR3 DNA is TGTGCCAGTAGTATGGGCAGGAGGCACTACGAGCAGTACTTC.

The chain uses TRBV29-1 and TRBJ2-7, with TRBD1 matching over 7 bases. The CDR3 has 11 residues. The junction had 0 bases not matched to a gene; V was cut back by 5 bases and J by 2 bases. The V gene's germline CDR1 is SQVTM and CDR2 ANQGSEA. Here the CDR3 DNA reads TGCAGCGTTCAGGGGGCCTACGAGCAGTACTTC. This encodes CSVQGAYEQYF.

The chain is built from TRBV6-5 and TRBJ2-7, with D possibly matching TRBD2 (5 bases). The CDR3 consists of 12 residues. Germline CDR1 reads MNHEY; CDR2 reads SVGAGI. Trimming left V 6 bases short and J 13 bases short, with 19 bases between. CDR3 residues: CASSSPGGSVYF. In DNA, the CDR3 is TGTGCCAGCAGCTCCCCTGGAGGAAGCGTTTACTTC.

This clone has just a few counts. The chain has TRBV5-4 and TRBJ2-1; TRBD2 aligns across 9 bases. The CDR3 sequence is 15 residues long. The germline V gene encodes CDR1 SGHNT and CDR2 YYREEE (reference sequence). J gave up 9 bases and V 4 bases, and 11 bases lay outside the gene matches. CDR3 coding DNA: TGTGCCAGCAGCCCGCGGGGGGGCCGATATGGTGAGCAGTTCTTC. Encoded protein: CASSPRGGRYGEQFF.

The chain uses TRBV2 and TRBJ2-1, with unresolved D. Trimming shortened V by 2 bases and J by 4 bases, and 18 bases separated the two germline ends. The CDR3 extends over 17 amino acids. Germline loops: CDR1 SNHLY, CDR2 FYNNEI. CDR3 region: CASSEPRSGTRYNEQFF. For the CDR3, the DNA is TGTGCCAGCAGTGAACCCCGGAGTGGTACGAGGTACAATGAGCAGTTCTTC.

The rearrangement links TRBV3-1 (or the pseudogene TRBV3-2) to TRBJ2-1; D is ambiguous. V shed 1 base and J shed 8 bases, with 12 bases lying between them. CDR1 is LGHDT, CDR2 YNNKEL, per germline (reference sequence). The CDR3 is made up of 14 amino acids. The CDR3 region is CASSQGLVSHEQFF. The CDR3 region has the DNA TGTGCCAGCAGCCAAGGCCTAGTATCCCATGAGCAGTTCTTC.

CDR3 region: CASSAPGQGHGYTF. DNA for the CDR3: TGCGCCAGCAGCGCCCCGGGACAGGGGCATGGCTACACCTTC. The gene calls are TRBV5-1 and TRBJ1-2, with 10 bases identical to TRBD1. The germline CDR1 and CDR2 sequences are SGHRS and YFSETQ. V was clipped by 4 bases and J by 6 bases; unmatched bases: 6. The CDR3 runs to 14 residues.

V and J are TRBV7-6 and TRBJ1-2; tentative D call: TRBD1 (6 bases). The CDR3 loop spans 15 amino acids. From germline, CDR1 is SGHVS and CDR2 FNYEAQ. Trimming left V 2 bases short and J 4 bases short, with 14 bases between. The CDR3 region has the DNA TGTGCCAGCAGCTTAACCGGGACAACTATCTATGGCTACACCTTC. Translated, it gives CASSLTGTTIYGYTF. The full variable domain, its missing parts supplied by reference TRBV7-6 and TRBJ1-2, is GAGVSQSPRYKVTKRGQDVALRCDPISGHVSLYWYRQALGQGPEFLTYFNYEAQQDKSGLPNDRFSAERPEGSISTLTIQRTEQRDSAMYRCASSLTGTTIYGYTFGSGTRLTVV.

The chain joins TRBV9 to TRBJ2-5, with 11 nucleotides matching TRBD2. The CDR3 has 14 amino acids. Germline CDR1 reads SGDLS; CDR2 reads YYNGEE. V lost 3 bases and J lost 4; bases outside the gene matches: 2. CDR3 coding DNA: TGTGCCAGCAGCGAGACTAGCGGGGCAGAGACCCAGTACTTC. Translated: CASSETSGAETQYF.

The V call is TRBV5-1, the J call TRBJ1-4; D is perhaps TRBD1 (6 bases). Trimming left V 0 bases short and J 7 bases short, with 19 bases between. The germline V gene has CDR1 SGHRS and CDR2 YFSETQ. The CDR3 sequence is 17 residues long. The CDR3 here is CASSLVGTTTLGEKLFF. CDR3 DNA: TGCGCCAGCAGCTTGGTGGGGACAACAACTTTAGGTGAAAAACTGTTTTTT.

The chain joins TRBV3-1 (or the pseudogene TRBV3-2) to TRBJ2-7; D remains ambiguous. The V end lost 0 bases, the J end lost 6 bases, and 6 bases lay between the germline ends. The CDR3 length is 12 residues. The germline gives CDR1 LGHDT, CDR2 YNNKEL (reference sequence). The CDR3 bases are TGTGCCAGCAGCCAAGATCGGAGCGAGCAGTACTTC. Translation gives CASSQDRSEQYF.

The chain carries TRBV5-1 and TRBJ1-6, with 7 bases lining up with TRBD1. This CDR3 contains 16 residues. CDR1 and CDR2 (germline): SGHRS, YFSETQ. The junction had 8 bases not matched to a gene; V was cut back by 4 bases and J by 4 bases. CDR3: CASSRGQALYNSPLHF. The CDR3 nucleotides read TGCGCCAGCAGCAGAGGACAGGCCTTGTATAATTCACCCCTCCACTTT.

The CDR3: CATPGLRDSFRGYTF. The CDR3 DNA reads as TGTGCCACCCCTGGCCTCCGGGACAGTTTTAGGGGCTACACCTTC. This chain links TRBV7-9 with TRBJ1-2; 7 bases fit TRBD1. The CDR3 contains 15 residues. J gave up 8 bases and V 10 bases, and 19 bases lay outside the gene matches. The germline V gene encodes CDR1 SEHNR and CDR2 FQNEAQ (reference sequence).

The V call is TRBV19, the J call TRBJ2-7; 10 nucleotides agree with TRBD1. After removal of 5 bases from V and 0 bases from J, the junction contained 10 bases not matched to a gene. Germline assignment: CDR1 LNHDA and CDR2 SQIVND (reference sequence). The CDR3 sequence is 17 residues long. Here the CDR3 DNA reads TGTGCCAGTAGTCCAGAGACAGGGGGCCGACTCTCCTACGAGCAGTACTTC. This translates into CASSPETGGRLSYEQYF.

This clone was observed once. The V gene is TRBV5-1, the J gene TRBJ2-7; maybe TRBD2 (5 bases). Germline CDR1 reads SGHRS; CDR2 reads YFSETQ. Trimming removed 4 bases from V and 2 bases from J, with 19 bases in between. This CDR3 spans 16 amino acids. The CDR3 bases are TGCGCCAGCAGCCTGACCCTTCGGACTCGGGCCTACGAGCAGTACTTC. This translates into CASSLTLRTRAYEQYF.

The chain has TRBV6-1 and TRBJ1-4, with unresolved D. V lost 1 base to trimming and J lost 8 bases, with 8 bases between them. CDR1 is MNHNS and CDR2 is SASEGT in the germline V gene. This CDR3 is 13 amino acids long. The CDR3 DNA follows: TGTGCCAGCAGTGAAGGGACTTGGGAAAAACTGTTTTTT. It specifies CASSEGTWEKLFF.